This TCR beta chain was recovered during a study of CD8 T cells in ankylosing spondylitis. MiXCR, applied by TCRdb to the 5' RACE reads, yields one record per CDR3 protein. Of about 240,000 distinct CDR3 sequences in the sample, around 9.1% were seen once. This clonotype was recorded at least ten times. CDR1 and CDR2 from the germline V gene are SQVTM and ANQGSEA. V shed 7 bases, J shed 0 bases, and the junction held 5 bases outside the gene matches. The CDR3 has 13 residues. Material: blood, either unsorted or a sorted T cell fraction (not recorded which). V gene TRBV29-1 combines with J gene TRBJ1-2; 7 bases are shared with TRBD1. This TCR derives from a male donor with ankylosing spondylitis or in good health (not recorded which). The CDR3 reads CSAGQVANYGYTF. In nucleotides, the CDR3 is TGCAGCGCCGGACAGGTCGCTAACTATGGCTACACCTTC.